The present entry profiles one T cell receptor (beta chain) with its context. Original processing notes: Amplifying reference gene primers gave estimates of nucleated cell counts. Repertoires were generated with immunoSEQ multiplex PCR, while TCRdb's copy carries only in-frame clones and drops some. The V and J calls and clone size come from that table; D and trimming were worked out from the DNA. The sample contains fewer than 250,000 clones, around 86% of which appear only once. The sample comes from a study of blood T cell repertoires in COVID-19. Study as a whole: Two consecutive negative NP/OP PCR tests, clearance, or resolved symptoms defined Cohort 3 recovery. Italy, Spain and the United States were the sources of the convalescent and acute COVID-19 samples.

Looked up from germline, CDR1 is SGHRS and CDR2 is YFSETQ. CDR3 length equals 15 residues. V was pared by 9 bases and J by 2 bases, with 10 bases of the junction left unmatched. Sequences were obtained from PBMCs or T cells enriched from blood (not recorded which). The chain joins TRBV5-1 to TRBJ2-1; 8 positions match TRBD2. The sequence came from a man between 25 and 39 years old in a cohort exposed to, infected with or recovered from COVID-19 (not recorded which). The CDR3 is CATTSAGAAYNEQFF. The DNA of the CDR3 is TGCGCCACCACCTCAGCGGGAGCCGCCTACAATGAGCAGTTCTTC.